This T cell receptor (beta chain) is from a study of blood T cell repertoires in COVID-19. Overall study: T cells, B-cell-depleted T cells, or PBMCs provided the cDNA or gDNA that served as material.

The CDR3 totals 17 residues. Unmatched junction bases numbered 10, after V lost 6 bases and J lost 0 bases. Looked up from germline, CDR1 is LGHDT and CDR2 is YNNKEL (reference sequence). Seattle's cohort entered during active infection and was followed longitudinally. Per the original data handling: Reference gene primer amplification gave estimated nucleated cell counts. The repertoire was sequenced with immunoSEQ multiplex PCR; TCRdb's copy has only in-frame clones and lacks some. The V and J calls and clone size were taken over from that table, and D and trimming were inferred from the DNA. This table has some 260,000 clones, about 87% appearing once.

The clonotype was recovered from a woman in her seventies with COVID-19, enrolled during active disease. What was sequenced was peripheral blood. The chain carries TRBV3-1 (or the pseudogene TRBV3-2) and TRBJ2-3; 9 nucleotides match TRBD2. The DNA for the CDR3 is TGTGCCAGCAGTCCACTAGCGGGCGCAACTAGCACAGATACGCAGTATTTT. Protein: CASSPLAGATSTDTQYF.